The rows below give T cell receptor beta chains drawn from one sample of a study of control samples from healthy donors and cancer patients. Sequencing used immunoSEQ multiplex PCR; TCRdb keeps in-frame clones, though not all of them. The repertoire holds roughly 150,000 clones, with approximately 90% as singletons. The sequencing sample was made of blood. These receptors originate from a woman in her thirties in good health. Both conserved end residues are part of each CDR3. D genes are given only for firm matches. Size is stated for part of the rows, as once, few or many counts, or as a class when the clone is expanded.

>-|-|TRBV9
CASSVGQLNQPQHF
>TRBD1|-|TRBV15
CATSKDRGREQYF
>-|-|TRBV11-3
CASSTRTRPTEQYF
>TRBD2|-|TRBV24-1
CATSDLVAGAYNEQFF
>-|-|TRBV10-3
CATTTDVNTEAFF
>TRBD1|once|TRBV7-3
CASSSGQGRETQYF
>-|once|TRBV28
CASSPQGDSEKLFF
>-|few|TRBV5-4
CASSSDLASGANVLTF
>-|-|TRBV7-9
CASSYLLGYEQYF
>-|-|TRBV24-1
CATPLRDQKYNEQFF
>-|-|TRBV19
CDSIVRADENTGELFF
>TRBD2|once|TRBV9
CASSVTSGIWNEQFF
>-|-|TRBV15
CATSRDTQPQHF
>TRBD2|-|TRBV3-1/TRBV3-2
CASTPPGLEETQYF
>TRBD1|-|TRBV27
CASSFLRQGVIYEQYF
>-|once|TRBV7-8
CASSFRGNPYNEQFF
>-|-|TRBV7-9
CASSLDLGYYGYTF
>TRBD2|-|TRBV28
CASSSTSGGGRVGQQYF
>-|-|TRBV24-1
CATSDLPVTSSTDTQYF
>-|few|TRBV19
CALRAYGYTF